The clone carrying this TCR beta chain was seen just once. The data were taken from a study of blood T cell repertoires in COVID-19. Study overall: Spain, Italy and the United States supplied samples that represented acute and convalescent COVID-19. The analysed material was cDNA or gDNA that came from T cells, B-cell-depleted T cells, or PBMCs.

TCRdb's table, derived via immunoSEQ multiplex PCR, lists solely in-frame clones and lacks some. The repertoire has about 190,000 clones, approximately 90% of them found once; the top ten carry approximately 4%. The TCR comes from a human donor in a cohort sampled during active COVID-19. Sequencing was carried out using peripheral blood.

CDR3 sequence: CASSPDPAGGRTGELFF. CDR3 DNA: TGTGCCAGCAGTCCTGACCCTGCGGGAGGTCGGACCGGGGAGCTGTTTTTT. The chain combines TRBV11-2 with TRBJ2-2, with 8 bases fitting TRBD2. From germline, CDR1 is SGHAT and CDR2 FQNNGV. V lost 6 bases, J lost 5 bases, and 14 bases stayed unmatched. The length of the CDR3 is 17 residues.